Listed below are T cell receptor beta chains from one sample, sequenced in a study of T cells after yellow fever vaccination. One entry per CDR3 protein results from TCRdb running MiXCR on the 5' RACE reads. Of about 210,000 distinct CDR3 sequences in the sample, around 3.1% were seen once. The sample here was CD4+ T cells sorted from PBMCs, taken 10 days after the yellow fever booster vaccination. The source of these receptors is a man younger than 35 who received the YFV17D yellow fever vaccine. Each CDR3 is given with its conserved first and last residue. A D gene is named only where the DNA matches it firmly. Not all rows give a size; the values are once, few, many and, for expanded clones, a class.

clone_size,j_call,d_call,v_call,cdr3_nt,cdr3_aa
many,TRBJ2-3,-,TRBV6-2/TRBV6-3,TGTGCCAGCAGTTACTCACTAGCTAGCACAGATACGCAGTATTTT,CASSYSLASTDTQYF
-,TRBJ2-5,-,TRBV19,TGTGCCAGTAGTATTCATACTGGGGTACCGCAAGAGACCCAGTACTTC,CASSIHTGVPQETQYF
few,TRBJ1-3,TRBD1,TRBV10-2,TGCGCCAGCAGGGGGACAGGCTCTGGAAACACCATATATTTT,CASRGTGSGNTIYF
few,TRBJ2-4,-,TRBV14,TGTGCCAGCAGCCCTGCAGGGGCCAAAAACATTCAGTACTTC,CASSPAGAKNIQYF
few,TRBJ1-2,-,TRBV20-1,TGCAGTGCTAAGGACGCCTATGGCTACACCTTC,CSAKDAYGYTF
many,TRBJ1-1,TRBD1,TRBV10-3,TGTGCCATCGGGTCAGGGGGCGGAAAGAACACTGAAGCTTTCTTT,CAIGSGGGKNTEAFF
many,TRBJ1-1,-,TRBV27,TGTGCCAGCAGTTTCAGCAGGAACACTGAAGCTTTCTTT,CASSFSRNTEAFF
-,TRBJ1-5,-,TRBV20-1,TGCAGTGCCCTAATGGCGGGGCGCAATCAGCCCCAGCATTTT,CSALMAGRNQPQHF
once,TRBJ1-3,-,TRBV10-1,TGCGCCAGCAGTGAGTCTGCAGGGGCTGGAAACACCATATATTTT,CASSESAGAGNTIYF
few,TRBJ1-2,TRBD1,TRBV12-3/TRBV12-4,TGTGCCAGCACCACCCGGACAGGGGGCGTCTATGGCTACACCTTC,CASTTRTGGVYGYTF
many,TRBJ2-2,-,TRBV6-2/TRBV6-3,TGTGCCAGCACTCCTCCCGTAGCCGGGGAGCTGTTTTTT,CASTPPVAGELFF
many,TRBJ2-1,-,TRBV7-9,TGTGCCAGCAGCTTAAGCCTAAGCTCCTACAATGAGCAGTTCTTC,CASSLSLSSYNEQFF
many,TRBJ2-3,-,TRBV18,TGTGCCAGCTCACCCCGGGGGACCACAGATACGCAGTATTTT,CASSPRGTTDTQYF
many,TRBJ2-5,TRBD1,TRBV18,TGTGCCAGCTCACCGTTTTCAGGACAGGGAGAGACCCAGTACTTC,CASSPFSGQGETQYF
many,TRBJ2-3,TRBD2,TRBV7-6,TGTGCCAGCAGCTGGGGGTCCGGGACTAGCAGCACAGATACGCAGTATTTT,CASSWGSGTSSTDTQYF
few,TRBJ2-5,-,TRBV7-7,TGTGCTAGCAGCTTAGCCTCGGGCAGGGGAAAAGGGGAGACCCAGTACTTC,CASSLASGRGKGETQYF
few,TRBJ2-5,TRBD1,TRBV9,TGTGCCAGCAGCGTAATGGGACAGGGGTTCCAAGAGACCCAGTACTTC,CASSVMGQGFQETQYF
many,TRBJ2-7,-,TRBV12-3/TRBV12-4,TGTGCCAGCAGTTCTTTGGGGGGCAACACCTACGAGCAGTACTTC,CASSSLGGNTYEQYF
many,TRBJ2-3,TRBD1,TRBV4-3,TGCGCCAGCAGCTTGATCAGGGGGCAATCAGATACGCAGTATTTT,CASSLIRGQSDTQYF
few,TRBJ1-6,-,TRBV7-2,TGTGCCAGCAGCCCAACTAATTCACCCCTCCACTTT,CASSPTNSPLHF
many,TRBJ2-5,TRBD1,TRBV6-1,TGTGCCAGCAGTCGGTCCTCAGGGGGAGAGACCCAGTACTTC,CASSRSSGGETQYF
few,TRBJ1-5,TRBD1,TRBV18,TGTGCCAGCTCGGACGGGACAGGGTCGCAGGTTCAGCCCCAGCATTTT,CASSDGTGSQVQPQHF
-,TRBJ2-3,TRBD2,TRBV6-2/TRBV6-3,TGTGCCAGCAGCGGGACTAGACCCGATACGCAGTATTTT,CASSGTRPDTQYF
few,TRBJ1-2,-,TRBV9,TGTGCCAGCAGCGTGGGGGGTAACTATGGCTACACCTTC,CASSVGGNYGYTF
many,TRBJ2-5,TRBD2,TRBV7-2,TGTGCCAGCAGTTCTGGGACTAGCGGAGAGACCCAGTACTTC,CASSSGTSGETQYF
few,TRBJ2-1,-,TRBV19,TGTGCCAGCATAGGCTCCTACAATGAGCAGTTCTTC,CASIGSYNEQFF
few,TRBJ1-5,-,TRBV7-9,TGTGCCAGCAGCTCGGCAGGGTCGGAACAGCCCCAGCATTTT,CASSSAGSEQPQHF